These 26 T cell receptor beta chains came from one sample sequenced in a study of blood T cells in healthy people across ages. Alongside a J-beta primer mix, a sample-barcoded 5' primer served in a second PCR lasting about 7 to 12 cycles. TCRdb re-called the 5' RACE reads with MiXCR, one entry per CDR3 protein. This table holds more than 1.4 million distinct CDR3 sequences, around two fifths found once. Specimen: blood. These TCRs come from a woman aged 18-29 years in good health.

The V gene is TRBV30, the J gene TRBJ2-1; 9 bases map to TRBD2. The trim removed 1 base at V and 7 bases at J, leaving 2 bases unmatched. CDR1 and CDR2 (germline): GTSNPN, SVGIG (reference sequence). The CDR3 runs 13 residues. This chain's CDR3 is CAWSASGGNEQFF. The CDR3 bases are TGTGCCTGGAGTGCCAGCGGGGGGAATGAGCAGTTCTTC. Full variable domain (missing parts from reference TRBV30 and TRBJ2-1): SQTIHQWPATLVQPVGSPLSLECTVEGTSNPNLYWYRQAAGRGLQLLFYSVGIGQISSEVPQNLSASRPQDRQFILSSKKLLLSDSGFYLCAWSASGGNEQFFGPGTRLTVL.

This clonotype was picked up a small number of times. This chain joins TRBV6-5 and TRBJ2-3; D is perhaps TRBD2 (5 bases). The CDR3 loop spans 16 amino acids. CDR1 is MNHEY and CDR2 is SVGAGI in the germline V gene. The V and J ends lost 0 bases and 6 bases respectively, with 16 bases between them. The CDR3 loop reads CASSYSPFQRADTQYF. In DNA, the CDR3 is TGTGCCAGCAGTTACTCTCCGTTTCAGAGGGCTGATACGCAGTATTTT.

This chain uses TRBV7-9 with TRBJ2-3; the D is unclear. The V gene's germline CDR1 is SEHNR and CDR2 FQNEAQ (reference sequence). Trimming shortened V by 7 bases and J by 6 bases, and 11 bases separated the two germline ends. The CDR3 contains 12 residues. CDR3: CASNDRFDTQYF. The CDR3 nucleotides are TGTGCCAGCAACGACCGTTTCGATACGCAGTATTTT.

V is TRBV12-3 or TRBV12-4 and J is TRBJ2-1, with 9 bases fitting TRBD2. V dropped 0 bases and J dropped 5; count of bases not matched to a gene: 8. The CDR3 sequence is 17 residues long. This CDR3 reads CASSLARGGGTHNEQFF. CDR3 in DNA: TGTGCCAGCAGTTTAGCGCGGGGGGGCGGGACCCACAATGAGCAGTTCTTC.

This clonotype has more than one count but fewer than ten. V is TRBV2 and J is TRBJ2-3; either TRBD1 or TRBD2 may fit D (5 bases each). CDR3 length: 16 amino acids. Trimming cost V 1 base and J 3 bases, with 14 bases left between them. Germline V gene sequence: CDR1 SNHLY, CDR2 FYNNEI. In DNA, the CDR3 is TGTGCCAGCAGTGAAGGCGAGGGGCGGTGGACAGATACGCAGTATTTT. It is translated as CASSEGEGRWTDTQYF.

The chain recombines TRBV7-9 with TRBJ2-5; 8 nucleotides match TRBD2. CDR1 and CDR2 from the germline V gene are SEHNR and FQNEAQ (reference sequence). V shed 5 bases and J 1 base; nucleotides not matched to a gene: 9. The CDR3 totals 16 residues. CDR3 in DNA: TGTGCCAGCAGCACGGGACTAGGAGACGGCCAAGAGACCCAGTACTTC. Amino acids: CASSTGLGDGQETQYF.

CDR3 bases: TGTGCCAGCATCGTGGCGGGAACCAATCAGCCCCAGCATTTT. It specifies CASIVAGTNQPQHF. The chain joins TRBV5-6 to TRBJ1-5; D is unresolved. The CDR3 is 14 residues long. Trimming took off 6 bases at V and 3 bases at J, with 13 bases between the two ends. CDR1 is SGHDT and CDR2 is YYEEEE in the germline V gene.

The chain combines TRBV30 with TRBJ1-2; D is unclear. Germline lookup yields CDR1 GTSNPN and CDR2 SVGIG (reference sequence). CDR3 length: 12 residues. V was trimmed by 0 bases and J by 11 bases, leaving 13 bases between them. The DNA of the CDR3 is TGTGCCTGGAGTGTAAGGACTTTGTGGTACACCTTC. This gives the protein CAWSVRTLWYTF.

The chain joins TRBV21-1 to TRBJ2-1. TRBV21-1 is annotated as a pseudogene. The CDR3 covers 14 residues. The CDR3: CASRKGRKSNEQFF. CDR3 DNA: TGTGCCAGCAGAAAAGGGCGAAAGAGTAATGAGCAGTTCTTC.

The V and J genes are TRBV27 and TRBJ2-2; D ambiguous. Germline lookup yields CDR1 MNHEY and CDR2 SMNVEV (reference sequence). The CDR3 is 15 amino acids. V lost 5 bases to trimming and J lost 8 bases, with 18 bases between them. CDR3 region: CASSPGVAVQGELFF. The CDR3 nucleotides read TGTGCCAGCAGTCCCGGAGTAGCAGTGCAAGGGGAGCTGTTTTTT.

The chain couples TRBV11-2 to TRBJ1-6, with D maybe TRBD1 (5 bases). Germline V CDR1 and CDR2: SGHAT, FQNNGV. Deletions cut 6 bases from V and 0 bases from J, with 15 bases between. The CDR3 is made up of 17 amino acids. DNA of the CDR3: TGTGCCAGCAGGGGAGGGACCGCCAGCTCCTATAATTCACCCCTCCACTTT. Protein sequence: CASRGGTASSYNSPLHF. The variable domain in full, completed from reference TRBV11-2 and TRBJ1-6, reads EAGVAQSPRYKIIEKRQSVAFWCNPISGHATLYWYQQILGQGPKLLIQFQNNGVVDDSQLPKDRFSAERLKGVDSTLKIQPAKLEDSAVYLCASRGGTASSYNSPLHFGNGTRLTVT.

The rearrangement links TRBV20-1 to TRBJ2-3, with 7 bases identical to TRBD2. There are 14 residues in the CDR3. The germline V gene has CDR1 DFQATT and CDR2 SNEGSKA (reference sequence). V dropped 1 base and J dropped 5; count of bases not matched to a gene: 6. Here the CDR3 DNA reads TGCAGTGCTAGAGTGACTAGCCAGGAAGATACGCAGTATTTT. This sequence encodes CSARVTSQEDTQYF.

This clonotype was picked up many times. The chain joins TRBV29-1 to TRBJ2-3; 7 positions agree with TRBD1. The CDR3 loop spans 13 amino acids. Per the germline V gene, CDR1 is SQVTM and CDR2 is ANQGSEA. The trim removed 1 base at V and 4 bases at J, leaving 2 bases unmatched. This chain's CDR3 is CSVEGQGADTQYF. The CDR3 DNA reads TGCAGCGTTGAAGGCCAGGGGGCAGATACGCAGTATTTT.

This clonotype was seen only a few times. The V gene is TRBV25-1, the J gene TRBJ2-5, with D possibly called TRBD1 or TRBD2 (6 bases each). CDR1 is MGHDK, CDR2 SYGVNS, per germline. The CDR3 length is 14 residues. The V end was cut by 2 bases, the J end by 5 bases, with 12 bases between. This CDR3 reads CASSEVGGAETQYF. The CDR3 DNA reads TGTGCCAGCAGTGAAGTGGGGGGCGCGGAGACCCAGTACTTC. The full variable domain, with the rest looked up from reference TRBV25-1 and TRBJ2-5, is EADIYQTPRYLVIGTGKKITLECSQTMGHDKMYWYQQDPGMELHLIHYSYGVNSTEKGDLSSESTVSRIRTEHFPLTLESARPSHTSQYLCASSEVGGAETQYFGPGTRLLVL.

Points on this clonotype: At one end, the junction sequence differs from germline, possibly due to a read error. The chain uses TRBV25-1 and TRBJ2-1; TRBD2 matches at 11 bases. The CDR3 runs to 16 residues. Germline lookup yields CDR1 MGHDK and CDR2 SYGVNS. This CDR3 reads CASNNPTSGVGDEQFF. The CDR3 DNA follows: TGCGCCAGCAATAACCCGACTAGCGGGGTCGGTGATGAGCAGTTCTTC.

This clonotype was seen only a few times. The V gene is TRBV10-3, the J gene TRBJ1-5; a weak D match, TRBD1 (5 bases). Germline V gene data show CDR1 as ENHRY and CDR2 as SYGVKD. Between the trimmed V and J ends, which lost 3 bases and 3 bases, there was a span of 12 bases. This CDR3 has 15 residues. The DNA of the CDR3 is TGTGCCATCAGTGAATTCGGGACGGCCAATCAGCCCCAGCATTTT. This codes for CAISEFGTANQPQHF.

This clonotype was found many times. The junction and the germline gene differ at one end; a read error may be behind it. This sequence joins TRBV7-9 and TRBJ2-6, with 7 bases that match TRBD2. Looked up from germline, CDR1 is SEHNR and CDR2 is FQNEAQ (reference sequence). This CDR3 region has 15 residues. The DNA of the CDR3 is TGTGCCAGCAGTTTAGCGGGCTCTGGGGCCAACGTCCTGACTTTC. Translation: CASSLAGSGANVLTF.

This clonotype occurred a few times. The V and J genes are TRBV12-3 or TRBV12-4 and TRBJ2-5; 13 bases are a match to TRBD2. There are 15 residues in the CDR3. The trim removed 6 bases at V and 11 bases at J, leaving 12 bases unmatched. CDR3 coding DNA: TGTGCCAGCAGCCCTGGACTAGCGGGAGACGATGAGCAGTACTTC. This gives the protein CASSPGLAGDDEQYF.

This clonotype appeared once. The chain carries TRBV20-1 and TRBJ2-1; 11 bases are a match to TRBD2. Gene TRBJ2-7 matches the end of the DNA better, so the J call may be wrong. The germline V gene encodes CDR1 DFQATT and CDR2 SNEGSKA (reference sequence). CDR3 length equals 16 residues. The CDR3 region has the DNA TGCAGTGCTGATACTAGCGGGGGCCTCTCCTACAATGAGCAGTACTTC. It codes for CSADTSGGLSYNEQYF.

This chain joins TRBV7-9 and TRBJ1-6; D call uncertain. With 5 bases removed from V and 9 bases from J, the gap between germline ends came to 8 bases. The V gene's germline CDR1 is SEHNR and CDR2 FQNEAQ (reference sequence). CDR3 length equals 12 residues. DNA for the CDR3: TGTGCCAGCAGCCCAGATGCTTCACCCCTCCACTTT. Translation gives CASSPDASPLHF.

For the CDR3, the DNA is TGTGCCATCGGACTAGTGACAGATACGCAGTATTTT. Its translation: CAIGLVTDTQYF. The genes are TRBV10-3 and TRBJ2-3; TRBD2 matches 7 bases. Unmatched junction bases numbered 2, after V lost 8 bases and J lost 3 bases. In germline, CDR1 is ENHRY, CDR2 SYGVKD. CDR3 length equals 12 residues.

This clonotype was counted only a few times. The chain links TRBV12-3 or TRBV12-4 to TRBJ2-1; 7 bases agree with TRBD2. The V and J ends lost 6 bases and 0 bases, in that order; junction bases with no gene match: 11. The CDR3 is 17 residues long. CDR3 DNA: TGTGCCAGCAGGTCGTTGACTAGCCCCGGCTCCTACAATGAGCAGTTCTTC. This codes for CASRSLTSPGSYNEQFF.

This clonotype was seen a single time. One base away lies a much larger clone, so this may be a sequencing read error. The chain carries TRBV5-5 and TRBJ1-1; no clear D. Trimming removed 0 bases from V and 6 bases from J, with 6 bases in between. CDR1 is SGHKS, CDR2 YYEKEE, per germline (reference sequence). There are 12 residues in the CDR3. CDR3 sequence (DNA): TGTGCCAGCAGCTTGGGTGTATCTGAAGCTTTCTTT. This codes for CASSLGVSEAFF.

The chain has TRBV12-3 or TRBV12-4 and TRBJ2-1; 9 bases are a match to TRBD2. The CDR3 is 14 residues long. V shed 8 bases, J shed 6 bases, and the junction held 8 bases outside the gene matches. The CDR3 nucleotides are TGTGCCAGCCACGAGGGACTAGCACTCAATGAGCAGTTCTTC. It translates to CASHEGLALNEQFF.

In this sample, this clonotype turned up many times. The gene calls are TRBV29-1 and TRBJ2-7, with 7 positions matching TRBD2. There are 13 residues in the CDR3. The junction had 2 bases not matched to a gene; V was cut back by 1 base and J by 2 bases. Germline V gives CDR1 SQVTM, CDR2 ANQGSEA. CDR3 DNA: TGCAGCGTTGAAGGCGGGGGTGCCTACGAGCAGTACTTC. Protein product: CSVEGGGAYEQYF.

As to this clonotype: This sequence may be a read error, since a much larger clone differs from it by one base. The V gene is TRBV9, the J gene TRBJ2-4; D may match TRBD1 or TRBD2 (5 bases each). The J call could be wrong; TRBJ2-5 is a better fit for the DNA end. Per the germline V gene, CDR1 is SGDLS and CDR2 is YYNGEE. CDR3 length equals 16 residues. CDR3 nucleotides: TGTGCCAGCAGACCCCGTATTGGGGGAGTTATGGAGACCCAGTACTTC. Protein sequence: CASRPRIGGVMETQYF.